Each of the 4 T cell receptor beta chains below was sequenced from the same sample in a study of early T cells in non-severe SARS-CoV-2 infection. One entry per CDR3 protein, called by TCRdb with MiXCR from the 5' RACE reads. Counted here are about 39,000 distinct CDR3 sequences, roughly 5% occurring once; the ten biggest clones make up roughly 5%. The sample taken for sequencing was whole blood. The receptors shown here come from an adult who was a healthcare worker with PCR-confirmed SARS-CoV-2 infection or an uninfected control (not recorded which).

This clonotype was counted ten times or more. The chain couples TRBV6-5 to TRBJ2-3; D unclear. CDR1 MNHEY and CDR2 SVGAGI come from the germline V gene. Trimming removed 1 base from V and 0 bases from J, with 5 bases in between. The CDR3 has 14 amino acids. In nucleotides, the CDR3 is TGTGCCAGCAGTTACTTGGATAGCACAGATACGCAGTATTTT. This encodes CASSYLDSTDTQYF.

This clonotype has at least ten counts. This chain connects TRBV5-3 to TRBJ1-1, with D perhaps matching TRBD1 (5 bases). TRBV5-3 is noted as an ORF with a role that remains uncertain. CDR3 length equals 17 residues. V was cut by 4 bases and J by 1 base, with 20 bases left in between. CDR3 sequence reads: CARSIRQPSDKNTEAFF. The CDR3 DNA sequence: TGTGCCAGAAGCATACGACAGCCTAGTGATAAGAACACTGAAGCTTTCTTT.

The chain couples TRBV12-3 or TRBV12-4 to TRBJ1-3; D gene ambiguous. Trimming stripped 6 bases from V and 8 bases from J, with 20 bases between. The CDR3 has 15 residues. CDR3 sequence: CASSPLGQAGDTIYF. The CDR3, as DNA: TGTGCCAGCAGCCCCTTAGGGCAGGCGGGAGACACCATATATTTT.

The CDR3 loop reads CSAQRAGPYNEQFF. The CDR3 nucleotides read TGCAGTGCTCAGAGGGCAGGGCCCTACAATGAGCAGTTCTTC. The rearrangement joins TRBV20-1 to TRBJ2-1; D may match TRBD1 or TRBD2 (5 bases each). Trimming took off 5 bases at V and 2 bases at J, with 13 bases between the two ends. This CDR3 has 14 amino acids. Germline assignment: CDR1 DFQATT and CDR2 SNEGSKA (reference sequence).